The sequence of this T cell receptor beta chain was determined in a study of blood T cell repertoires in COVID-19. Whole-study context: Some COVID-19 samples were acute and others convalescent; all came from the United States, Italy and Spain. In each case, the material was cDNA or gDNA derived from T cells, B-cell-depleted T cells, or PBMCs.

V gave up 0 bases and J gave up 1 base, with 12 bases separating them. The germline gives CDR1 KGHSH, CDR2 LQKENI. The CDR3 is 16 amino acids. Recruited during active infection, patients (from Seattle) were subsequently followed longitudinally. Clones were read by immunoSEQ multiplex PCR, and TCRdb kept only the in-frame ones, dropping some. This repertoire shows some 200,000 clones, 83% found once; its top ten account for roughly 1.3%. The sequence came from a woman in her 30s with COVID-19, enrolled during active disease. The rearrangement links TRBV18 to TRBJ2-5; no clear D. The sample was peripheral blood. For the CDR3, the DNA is TGTGCCAGCTCACCACCTTTCGGCAGGCCCCAAGAGACCCAGTACTTC. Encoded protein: CASSPPFGRPQETQYF.